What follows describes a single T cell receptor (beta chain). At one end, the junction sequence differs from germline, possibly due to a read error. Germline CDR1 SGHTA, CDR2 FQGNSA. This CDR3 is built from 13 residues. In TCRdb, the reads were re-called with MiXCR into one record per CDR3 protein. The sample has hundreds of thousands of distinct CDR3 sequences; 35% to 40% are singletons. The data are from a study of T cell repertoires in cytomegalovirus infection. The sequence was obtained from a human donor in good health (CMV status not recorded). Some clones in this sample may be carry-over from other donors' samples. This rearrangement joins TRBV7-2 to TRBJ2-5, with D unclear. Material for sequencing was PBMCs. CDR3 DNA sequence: TGTGCCAGCAGCTTTCTCGGCCAAGCGACCCAGTACTTC. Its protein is CASSFLGQATQYF.